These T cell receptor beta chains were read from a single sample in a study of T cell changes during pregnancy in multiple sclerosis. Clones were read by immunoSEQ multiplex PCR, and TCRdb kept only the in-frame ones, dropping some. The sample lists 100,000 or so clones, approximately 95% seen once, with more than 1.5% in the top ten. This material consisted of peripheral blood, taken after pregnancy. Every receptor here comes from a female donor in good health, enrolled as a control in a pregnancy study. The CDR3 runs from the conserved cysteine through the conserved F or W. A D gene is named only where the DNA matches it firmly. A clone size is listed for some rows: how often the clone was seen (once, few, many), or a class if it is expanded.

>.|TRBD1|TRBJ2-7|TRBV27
CASSLGTVYEQYF
TGTGCCAGCAGTTTAGGGACAGTATACGAGCAGTACTTC
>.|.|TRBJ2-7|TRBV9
CASSVTPTRDYEQYF
TGTGCCAGCAGCGTAACCCCAACTAGGGACTACGAGCAGTACTTC
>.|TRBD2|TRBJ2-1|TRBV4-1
CASSKFGLAGLYNEQFF
TGCGCCAGCAGTAAATTTGGACTAGCGGGTTTATACAATGAGCAGTTCTTC
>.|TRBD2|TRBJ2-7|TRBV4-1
CASSQEGGDEQYF
TGCGCCAGCAGCCAGGAGGGAGGGGACGAGCAGTACTTC
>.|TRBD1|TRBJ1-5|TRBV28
CASRRTGSNQPQHF
TGTGCCAGCAGACGGACAGGGAGCAATCAGCCCCAGCATTTT
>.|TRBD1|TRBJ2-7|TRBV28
CASGGQPVWEQYF
TGTGCCAGCGGGGGACAGCCCGTATGGGAGCAGTACTTC
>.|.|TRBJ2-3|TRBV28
CASSPLGQGWTDTQYF
TGTGCCAGCAGCCCCCTGGGGCAGGGTTGGACAGATACGCAGTATTTT
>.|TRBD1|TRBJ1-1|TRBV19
CASRWEGQGNTEAFF
TGTGCCAGCAGATGGGAGGGACAGGGAAACACTGAAGCTTTCTTT
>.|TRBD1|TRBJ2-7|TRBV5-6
CASSPGTGAIWADEQYF
TGTGCCAGCAGCCCCGGGACAGGGGCGATTTGGGCGGACGAGCAGTACTTC
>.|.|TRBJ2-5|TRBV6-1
CASSEEGGKETQYF
TGTGCCAGCAGTGAAGAAGGAGGGAAAGAGACCCAGTACTTC
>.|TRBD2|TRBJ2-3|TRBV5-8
CASSLAWLAASGTQYF
TGTGCCAGCAGCTTGGCATGGCTAGCGGCCTCGGGTACGCAGTATTTT
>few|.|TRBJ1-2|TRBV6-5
CASSLGGGYGYTF
TGTGCCAGCAGCCTCGGGGGAGGCTATGGCTACACCTTC
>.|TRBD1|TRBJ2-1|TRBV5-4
CASSLGPGQEDSEQFF
TGTGCCAGCAGCTTGGGCCCGGGACAGGAGGATAGTGAGCAGTTCTTC
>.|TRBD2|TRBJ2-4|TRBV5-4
CASSVASSGQDIQYF
TGTGCCAGCAGCGTTGCCTCTAGCGGGCAGGACATTCAGTACTTC
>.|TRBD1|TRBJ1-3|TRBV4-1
CASSQGLRDRGFYGNTIYF
TGCGCCAGCAGCCAAGGTCTTAGGGACAGGGGGTTTTATGGAAACACCATATATTTT
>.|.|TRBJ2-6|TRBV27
CASSSGAGANVLTF
TGTGCCAGCAGTTCGGGGGCTGGGGCCAACGTCCTGACTTTC
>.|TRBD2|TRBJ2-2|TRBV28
CASSPGLAESLTGELFF
TGTGCCAGCAGCCCGGGACTAGCGGAGAGTCTAACCGGGGAGCTGTTTTTT
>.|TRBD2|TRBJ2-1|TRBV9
CASTGLAGHYNEQFF
TGTGCCAGCACCGGACTAGCGGGACACTACAATGAGCAGTTCTTC
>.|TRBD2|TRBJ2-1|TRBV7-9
CASSLGTSWTSGNVDEQFF
TGTGCCAGCAGCTTAGGAACCTCGTGGACTAGCGGGAATGTCGATGAGCAGTTCTTC
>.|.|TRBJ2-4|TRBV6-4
CASSDAILNKNIQYF
TGTGCCAGCAGTGACGCGATATTAAACAAAAACATTCAGTACTTC
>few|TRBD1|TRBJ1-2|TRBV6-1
CASRGQPLLTGYTF
TGTGCCAGCAGGGGACAGCCTCTTCTTACTGGCTACACCTTC
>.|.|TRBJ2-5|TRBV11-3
CASSLGRYTAGETQYF
TGTGCCAGCAGCTTAGGGCGGTATACTGCCGGGGAGACCCAGTACTTC
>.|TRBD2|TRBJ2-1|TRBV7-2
CASSFASGDNEQFF
TGTGCCAGCAGCTTCGCTAGCGGGGACAATGAGCAGTTCTTC
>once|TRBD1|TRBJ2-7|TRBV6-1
CASSGSGTGGREQYF
TGTGCCAGCAGTGGCTCCGGGACAGGGGGCCGCGAGCAGTACTTC
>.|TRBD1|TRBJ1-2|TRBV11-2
CASSLAGTGGLGGYTF
TGTGCCAGCAGCTTAGCCGGGACAGGGGGACTGGGAGGCTACACCTTC
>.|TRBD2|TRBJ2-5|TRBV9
CASSVGGGQETQYF
TGTGCCAGCAGCGTAGGGGGGGGCCAAGAGACCCAGTACTTC
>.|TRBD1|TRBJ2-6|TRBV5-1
CASSFRDSTGANVLTF
TGCGCCAGCAGCTTCAGGGACAGTACTGGGGCCAACGTCCTGACTTTC
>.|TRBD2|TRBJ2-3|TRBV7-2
CASSLGRLAGASTDTQYF
TGTGCCAGCAGCTTAGGGCGACTAGCGGGAGCTAGCACAGATACGCAGTATTTT
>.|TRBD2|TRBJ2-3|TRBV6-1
CASSGIETSGSADTQYF
TGTGCCAGCAGTGGGATCGAGACTAGCGGGAGCGCAGATACGCAGTATTTT
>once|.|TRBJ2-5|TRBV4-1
CASSQISGMGETQYF
TGCGCCAGCAGCCAAATCTCGGGAATGGGGGAGACCCAGTACTTC
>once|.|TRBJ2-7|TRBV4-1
CASSIVEDISYEQYF
TGCGCCAGCAGCATAGTGGAAGACATTTCCTACGAGCAGTACTTC
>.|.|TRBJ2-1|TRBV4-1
CASSAWGDEQFF
TGCGCCAGCAGTGCGTGGGGAGATGAGCAGTTCTTC
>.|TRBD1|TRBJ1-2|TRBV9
CASSPRVGQGNYGYTF
TGTGCCAGCAGCCCCCGCGTCGGACAGGGAAACTATGGCTACACCTTC
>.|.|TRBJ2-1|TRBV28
CASSLSGPGVSEQFF
TGTGCCAGCAGTTTAAGTGGGCCAGGGGTAAGTGAGCAGTTCTTC
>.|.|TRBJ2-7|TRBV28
CASSPGQKVYEQYF
TGTGCCAGCAGTCCGGGACAAAAAGTTTACGAGCAGTACTTC
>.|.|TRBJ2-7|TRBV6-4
CASSIEPGAYEQYF
TGTGCCAGCAGTATTGAGCCAGGGGCCTACGAGCAGTACTTC
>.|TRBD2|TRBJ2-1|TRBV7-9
CASSFPGTSSTPTYNEQFF
TGTGCCAGCAGCTTCCCCGGGACTAGCAGCACTCCCACCTACAATGAGCAGTTCTTC
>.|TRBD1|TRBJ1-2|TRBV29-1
CSVAGQLRGYTF
TGCAGCGTCGCGGGACAGCTTCGCGGCTACACCTTC
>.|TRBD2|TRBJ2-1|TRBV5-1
CASSPKLAGNYNEQFF
TGCGCCAGCAGCCCGAAACTAGCGGGCAACTACAATGAGCAGTTCTTC
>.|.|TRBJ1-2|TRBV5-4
CASSLWKMRGYTF
TGTGCCAGCAGCCTTTGGAAAATGAGGGGCTACACCTTC
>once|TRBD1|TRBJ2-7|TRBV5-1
CASSSFGTGGDEQYF
TGCGCCAGCAGCTCTTTCGGGACAGGGGGCGACGAGCAGTACTTC
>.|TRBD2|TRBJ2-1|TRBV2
CASSTLGLADSYNEQFF
TGTGCCAGCAGTACGCTGGGACTAGCGGACTCCTACAATGAGCAGTTCTTC
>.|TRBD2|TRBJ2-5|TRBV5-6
CASSPGVLAGVETQYF
TGTGCCAGCAGCCCGGGGGTTCTAGCGGGAGTGGAGACCCAGTACTTC
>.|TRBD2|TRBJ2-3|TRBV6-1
CASSEERSGLAGGLFPDTQYF
TGTGCCAGCAGTGAAGAGAGATCGGGACTAGCGGGAGGGTTATTTCCAGATACGCAGTATTTT
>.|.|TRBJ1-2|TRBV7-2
CASSPQGKPANYGYTF
TGTGCCAGCAGCCCGCAGGGGAAACCAGCTAACTATGGCTACACCTTC
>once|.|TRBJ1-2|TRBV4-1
CASSQDQGNYGYTF
TGCGCCAGCAGCCAAGATCAGGGCAACTATGGCTACACCTTC
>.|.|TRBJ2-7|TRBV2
CASRDWTAYEQYF
TGTGCCAGCAGGGACTGGACTGCCTACGAGCAGTACTTC